This T cell receptor (beta chain) stems from a study of T cell changes during pregnancy in multiple sclerosis. Sequencing was performed with immunoSEQ multiplex PCR; in TCRdb, only in-frame clones are kept and a portion is missing. The table includes some 81,000 clones, about nine tenths detected once. The length of the CDR3 is 15 residues. Germline V gives CDR1 SGHRS, CDR2 YFSETQ. The V end was cut by 6 bases, the J end by 1 base, with 15 bases between. This chain links TRBV5-1 with TRBJ2-3; D is possibly TRBD1 (6 bases). Sequenced material: peripheral blood, taken before pregnancy. This TCR derives from a female donor with multiple sclerosis, enrolled in a pregnancy study. The DNA of the CDR3 is TGCGCCAGCAAGTGGTCGGCAGGGGGCACAGATACGCAGTATTTT. Encoded protein: CASKWSAGGTDTQYF.